This entry is about one TCR beta chain. Its matching antigen is unknown. Some clones are missing from TCRdb's copy, which holds only in-frame ones; the method was immunoSEQ multiplex PCR. Among about 340,000 clones, around 86% were seen once, and the ten largest hold around 0.8%. The entry originates in a study of cytomegalovirus exposure and HLA in healthy donors. Study outcomes and limitations: Overall, under 200 TCR beta chains were annotated as cytomegalovirus-associated. In the 130 or so validation repertoires, approximately 94% of cluster scores exceeded 0, per a later analysis.

Trimming took off 1 base at V and 6 bases at J, with 14 bases between the two ends. Germline V gene lookup returns CDR1 LGHNA and CDR2 YNFKEQ. The CDR3 spans 15 residues. This receptor was obtained from a woman under 30 in good health and CMV-seronegative. Sample: PBMCs. The chain couples TRBV4-2 to TRBJ2-3; possibly TRBD2 for D (5 bases). CDR3 protein: CASSQAGNSMDTQYF. As DNA, the CDR3 is TGTGCCAGCAGCCAAGCGGGGAACTCTATGGATACGCAGTATTTT.